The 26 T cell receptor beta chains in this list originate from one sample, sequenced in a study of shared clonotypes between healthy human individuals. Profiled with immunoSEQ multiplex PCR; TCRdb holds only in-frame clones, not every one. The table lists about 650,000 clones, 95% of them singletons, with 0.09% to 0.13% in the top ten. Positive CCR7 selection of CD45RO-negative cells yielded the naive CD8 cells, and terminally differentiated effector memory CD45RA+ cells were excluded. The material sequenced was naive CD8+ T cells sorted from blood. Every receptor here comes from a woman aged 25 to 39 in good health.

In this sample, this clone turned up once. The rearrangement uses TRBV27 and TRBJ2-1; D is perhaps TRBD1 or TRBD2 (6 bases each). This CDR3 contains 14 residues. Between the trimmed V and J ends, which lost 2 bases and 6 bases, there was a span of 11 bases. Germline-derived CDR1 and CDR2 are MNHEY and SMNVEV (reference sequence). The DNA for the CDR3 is TGTGCCAGCAGTTTAACAGGGACTCTCAATGAGCAGTTCTTC. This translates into CASSLTGTLNEQFF.

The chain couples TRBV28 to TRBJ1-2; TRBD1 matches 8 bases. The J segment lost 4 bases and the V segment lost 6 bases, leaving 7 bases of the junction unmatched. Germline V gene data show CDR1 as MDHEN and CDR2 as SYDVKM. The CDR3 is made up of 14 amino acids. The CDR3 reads CASRDAGGGYGYTF. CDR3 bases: TGTGCCAGCAGGGATGCAGGGGGCGGCTATGGCTACACCTTC.

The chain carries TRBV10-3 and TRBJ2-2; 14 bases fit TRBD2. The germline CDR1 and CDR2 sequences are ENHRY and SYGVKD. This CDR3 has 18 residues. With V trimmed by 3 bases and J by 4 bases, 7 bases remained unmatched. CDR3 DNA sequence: TGTGCCATCAGTGACCTGGGACTAGCGGGAGTTCTCACCGGGGAGCTGTTTTTT. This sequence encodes CAISDLGLAGVLTGELFF.

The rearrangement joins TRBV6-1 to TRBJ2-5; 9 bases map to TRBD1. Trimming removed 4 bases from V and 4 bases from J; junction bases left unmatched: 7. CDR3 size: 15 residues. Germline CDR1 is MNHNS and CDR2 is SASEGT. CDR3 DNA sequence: TGTGCCAGCAGTGCCCTAAGGGACAGGGTAGAGACCCAGTACTTC. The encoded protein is CASSALRDRVETQYF.

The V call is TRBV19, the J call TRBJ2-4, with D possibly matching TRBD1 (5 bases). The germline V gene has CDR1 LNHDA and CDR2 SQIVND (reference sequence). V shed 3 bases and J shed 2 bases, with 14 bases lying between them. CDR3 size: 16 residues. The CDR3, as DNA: TGTGCCAGTAGTATGGTACGACAGACCACCAAAAACATTCAGTACTTC. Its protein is CASSMVRQTTKNIQYF.

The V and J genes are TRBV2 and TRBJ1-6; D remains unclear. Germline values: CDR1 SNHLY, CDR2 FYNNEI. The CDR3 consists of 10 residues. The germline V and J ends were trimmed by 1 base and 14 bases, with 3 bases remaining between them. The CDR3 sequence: CASSEGTLHF. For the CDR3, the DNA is TGTGCCAGCAGTGAAGGAACCCTCCACTTT.

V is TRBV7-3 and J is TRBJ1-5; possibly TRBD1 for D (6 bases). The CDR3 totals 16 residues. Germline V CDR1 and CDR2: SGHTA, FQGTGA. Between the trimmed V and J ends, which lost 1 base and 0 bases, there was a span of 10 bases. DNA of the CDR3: TGTGCCAGCAGCTTAAAGGGGGATAATAGCAATCAGCCCCAGCATTTT. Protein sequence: CASSLKGDNSNQPQHF.

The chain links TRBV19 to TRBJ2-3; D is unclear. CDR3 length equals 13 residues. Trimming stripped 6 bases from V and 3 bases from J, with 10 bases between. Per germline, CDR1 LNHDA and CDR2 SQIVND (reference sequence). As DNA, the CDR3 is TGTGCCAGTAGCGGGCTAGAGACAGATACGCAGTATTTT. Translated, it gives CASSGLETDTQYF. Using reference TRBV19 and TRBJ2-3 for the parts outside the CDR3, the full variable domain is DGGITQSPKYLFRKEGQNVTLSCEQNLNHDAMYWYRQDPGQGLRLIYYSQIVNDFQKGDIAEGYSVSREKKESFPLTVTSAQKNPTAFYLCASSGLETDTQYFGPGTRLTVL.

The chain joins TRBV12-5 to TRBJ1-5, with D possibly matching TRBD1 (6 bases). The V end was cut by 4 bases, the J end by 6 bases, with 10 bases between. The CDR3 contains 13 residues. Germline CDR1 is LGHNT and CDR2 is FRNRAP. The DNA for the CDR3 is TGTGCTAGTGGTTCAGGGGTGGGTCAGCCCCAGCATTTT. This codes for CASGSGVGQPQHF.

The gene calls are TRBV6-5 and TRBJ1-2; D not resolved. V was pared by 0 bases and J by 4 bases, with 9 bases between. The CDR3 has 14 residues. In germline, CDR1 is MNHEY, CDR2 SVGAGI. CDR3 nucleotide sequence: TGTGCCAGCAGTTACTCGGACGGTTCCTATGGCTACACCTTC. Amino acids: CASSYSDGSYGYTF.

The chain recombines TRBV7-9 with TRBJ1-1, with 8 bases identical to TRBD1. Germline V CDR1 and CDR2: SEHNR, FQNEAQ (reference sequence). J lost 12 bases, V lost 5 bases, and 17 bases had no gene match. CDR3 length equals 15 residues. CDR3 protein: CASSPPIKLTGETFF. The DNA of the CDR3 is TGTGCCAGCAGCCCACCCATAAAACTGACAGGGGAGACTTTCTTT.

The chain's CDR3 is CASSLVGGYTYEQYF. CDR3 sequence (DNA): TGTGCCAGCAGCTTGGTCGGGGGCTACACCTACGAGCAGTACTTC. The J gene is TRBJ2-7, the V gene TRBV5-8, with D perhaps matching TRBD1 or TRBD2 (6 bases each). Trimming shortened V by 0 bases and J by 2 bases, and 12 bases separated the two germline ends. Per germline, CDR1 SGHTS and CDR2 YDEGEE. CDR3 length equals 15 residues.

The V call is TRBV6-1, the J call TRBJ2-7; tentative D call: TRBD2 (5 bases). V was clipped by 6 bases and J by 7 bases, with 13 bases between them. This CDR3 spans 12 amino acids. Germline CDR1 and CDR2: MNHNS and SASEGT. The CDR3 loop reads CASRERRREQYF. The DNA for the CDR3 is TGTGCCAGCAGGGAAAGGCGGAGGGAGCAGTACTTC.

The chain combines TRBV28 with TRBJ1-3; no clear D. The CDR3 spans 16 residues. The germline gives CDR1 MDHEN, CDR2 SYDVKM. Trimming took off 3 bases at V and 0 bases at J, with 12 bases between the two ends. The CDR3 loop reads CASSFYLEGSGNTIYF. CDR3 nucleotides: TGTGCCAGCAGTTTCTATCTTGAGGGCTCTGGAAACACCATATATTTT. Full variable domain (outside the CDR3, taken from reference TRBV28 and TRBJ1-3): DVKVTQSSRYLVKRTGEKVFLECVQDMDHENMFWYRQDPGLGLRLIYFSYDVKMKEKGDIPEGYSVSREKKERFSLILESASTNQTSMYLCASSFYLEGSGNTIYFGEGSWLTVV.

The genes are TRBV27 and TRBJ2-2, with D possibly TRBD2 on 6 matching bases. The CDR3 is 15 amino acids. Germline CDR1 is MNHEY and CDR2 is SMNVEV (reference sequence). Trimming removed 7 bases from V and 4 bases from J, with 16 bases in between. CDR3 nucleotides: TGTGCCAGCACCTTGTTCGGGGGTGGCACCGGGGAGCTGTTTTTT. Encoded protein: CASTLFGGGTGELFF.

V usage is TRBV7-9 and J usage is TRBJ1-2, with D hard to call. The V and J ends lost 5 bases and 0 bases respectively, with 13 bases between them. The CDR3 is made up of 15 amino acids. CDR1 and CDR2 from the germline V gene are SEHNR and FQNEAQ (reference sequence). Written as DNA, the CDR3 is TGTGCCAGCAGCCCCGGGGTCTCAGCTAACTATGGCTACACCTTC. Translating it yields CASSPGVSANYGYTF. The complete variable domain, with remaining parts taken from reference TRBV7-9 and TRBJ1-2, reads DTGVSQNPRHKITKRGQNVTFRCDPISEHNRLYWYRQTLGQGPEFLTYFQNEAQLEKSRLLSDRFSAERPKGSFSTLEIQRTEQGDSAMYLCASSPGVSANYGYTFGSGTRLTVV.

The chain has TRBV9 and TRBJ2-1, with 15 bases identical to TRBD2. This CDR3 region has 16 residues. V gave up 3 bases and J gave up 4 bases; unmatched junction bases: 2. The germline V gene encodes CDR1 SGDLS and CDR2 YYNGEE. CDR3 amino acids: CASSAGTSGRYNEQFF. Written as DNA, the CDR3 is TGTGCCAGCAGCGCCGGGACTAGCGGGAGGTACAATGAGCAGTTCTTC. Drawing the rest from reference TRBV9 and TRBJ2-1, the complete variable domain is DSGVTQTPKHLITATGQRVTLRCSPRSGDLSVYWYQQSLDQGLQFLIQYYNGEERAKGNILERFSAQQFPDLHSELNLSSLELGDSALYFCASSAGTSGRYNEQFFGPGTRLTVL.

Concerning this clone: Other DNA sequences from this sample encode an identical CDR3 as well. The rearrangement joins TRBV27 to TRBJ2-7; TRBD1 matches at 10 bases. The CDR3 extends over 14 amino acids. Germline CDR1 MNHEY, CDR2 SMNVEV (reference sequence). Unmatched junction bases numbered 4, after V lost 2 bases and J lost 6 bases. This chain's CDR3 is CASSLRDRGSEQYF. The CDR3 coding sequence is TGTGCCAGCAGTTTACGGGACAGGGGAAGCGAGCAGTACTTC.

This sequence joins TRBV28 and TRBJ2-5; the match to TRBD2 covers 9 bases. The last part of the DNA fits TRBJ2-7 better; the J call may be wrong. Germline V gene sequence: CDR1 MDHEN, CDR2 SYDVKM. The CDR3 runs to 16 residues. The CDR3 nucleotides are TGTGCCAGCAGTTTAGCCTGGCGGGAGGGCCTCTACGAGCAGTACTTC. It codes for CASSLAWREGLYEQYF.

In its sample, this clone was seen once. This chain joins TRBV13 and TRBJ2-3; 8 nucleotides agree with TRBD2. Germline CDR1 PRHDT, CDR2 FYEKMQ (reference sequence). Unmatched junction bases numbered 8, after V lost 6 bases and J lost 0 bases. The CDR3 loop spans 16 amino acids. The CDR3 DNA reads TGTGCCAGCAGTGAAACTAGCGGAGAAAGCACAGATACGCAGTATTTT. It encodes CASSETSGESTDTQYF. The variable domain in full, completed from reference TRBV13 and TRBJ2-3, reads AAGVIQSPRHLIKEKRETATLKCYPIPRHDTVYWYQQGPGQDPQFLISFYEKMQSDKGSIPDRFSAQQFSDYHSELNMSSLELGDSALYFCASSETSGESTDTQYFGPGTRLTVL.

This CDR3 reads CATSRHPNTGELFF. In DNA form, the CDR3 reads TGTGCCACCAGCAGACACCCGAACACCGGGGAGCTGTTTTTT. The rearrangement joins TRBV15 to TRBJ2-2; the D is unclear. Trimming left V 2 bases short and J 0 bases short, with 4 bases between. The CDR3 consists of 14 residues. Germline V gene sequence: CDR1 LNHNV, CDR2 YYDKDF (reference sequence).

CDR3 nucleotides: TGTGCCAGCAGTTTTGCAGGATACTACGGGGAGCTGTTTTTT. Amino acid sequence: CASSFAGYYGELFF. The genes are TRBV27 and TRBJ2-2, with D hard to call. This CDR3 region has 14 residues. The germline gives CDR1 MNHEY, CDR2 SMNVEV (reference sequence). Deletions cut 3 bases from V and 7 bases from J, with 12 bases between.

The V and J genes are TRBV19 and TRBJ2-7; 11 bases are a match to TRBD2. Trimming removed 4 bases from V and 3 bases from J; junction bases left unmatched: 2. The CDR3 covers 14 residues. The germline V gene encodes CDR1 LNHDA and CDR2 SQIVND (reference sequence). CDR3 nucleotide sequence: TGTGCCAGTAGTAGGGGACTAGCGGACTACGAGCAGTACTTC. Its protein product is CASSRGLADYEQYF.

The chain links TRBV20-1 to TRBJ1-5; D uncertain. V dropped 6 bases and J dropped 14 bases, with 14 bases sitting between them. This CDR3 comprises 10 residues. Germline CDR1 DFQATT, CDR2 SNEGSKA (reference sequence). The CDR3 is CSARTFIEHF. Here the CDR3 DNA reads TGCAGTGCCCGGACCTTTATAGAGCATTTT.

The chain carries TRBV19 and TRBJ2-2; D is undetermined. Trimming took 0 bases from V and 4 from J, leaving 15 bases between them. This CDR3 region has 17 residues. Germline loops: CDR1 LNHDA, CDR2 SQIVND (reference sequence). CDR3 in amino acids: CASSIDLESHPTGELFF. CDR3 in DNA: TGTGCCAGTAGTATAGATCTGGAGTCGCACCCCACCGGGGAGCTGTTTTTT.

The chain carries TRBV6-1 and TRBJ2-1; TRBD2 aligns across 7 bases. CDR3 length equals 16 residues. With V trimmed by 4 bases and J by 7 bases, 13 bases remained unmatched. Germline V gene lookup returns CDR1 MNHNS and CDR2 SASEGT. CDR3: CASSGWAAGEENEQFF. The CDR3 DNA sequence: TGTGCCAGCAGTGGTTGGGCTGCGGGAGAGGAAAATGAGCAGTTCTTC.